These 6 T cell receptor beta chains originate from one sample sequenced in a study of STAT3 mutations in large granular lymphocyte leukemia (dated 2019 in TCRdb). Broad study findings and their caveats: At least one immunodominant TCRbeta clonotype was identified in every T-LGLL patient, and multiple immunodominant subclonotypes were identified in about half of the T-LGLL patients.

These TCRs' antigens remain unknown. Receptor libraries were prepared by the immunoSEQ multiplex PCR assay. TCRdb obtained this table from immuneACCESS and retained in-frame rearrangements with V and J assigned. These tables miss some clones; where compared with another copy, unresolved V genes account for less than half of the shortfall, and the remainder is unexplained. The sample profile shows approximately 42,000 clones; about 81% of them were found once. The top ten clones comprise around 0.43% of the sample. Sequenced material: PBMCs. Receptors originate from a human donor with T large granular lymphocyte leukemia. Some clones in this sample may be carry-over from other donors' samples.

V gene TRBV6-6 combines with J gene TRBJ1-6; D perhaps matches TRBD1 (6 bases). Germline-derived CDR1 and CDR2 are MNHNY and SVGAGI (reference sequence). This CDR3 has 14 residues. V lost 2 bases to trimming and J lost 10 bases, with 12 bases between them. For the CDR3, the DNA is TGTGCCAGCAGTTACGGGGGCTTGGACTCACCCCTCCACTTT. Translation gives CASSYGGLDSPLHF.

In its sample, this clone was seen a few times. The rearrangement joins TRBV4-2 to TRBJ1-2; D unclear. The germline CDR1 and CDR2 sequences are LGHNA and YNFKEQ. The V end lost 0 bases, the J end lost 0 bases, and 11 bases lay between the germline ends. CDR3 length equals 16 residues. DNA for the CDR3: TGTGCCAGCAGCCAAGATTACGGCGCTTCTAACTATGGCTACACCTTC. This sequence encodes CASSQDYGASNYGYTF.

A single count supports this clone. The CDR3 loop is CASSSGLNTGELFF. CDR3 nucleotides: TGTGCCAGCAGCTCGGGACTCAACACCGGGGAGCTGTTTTTT. The J gene is TRBJ2-2, the V gene TRBV11-3, with D tentatively TRBD2 (6 bases). The V gene lost 4 bases and the J gene lost 2 bases, with 8 bases spanning the gap. The CDR3 contains 14 residues. Germline V CDR1 and CDR2: SGHNT, YENEEA.

The V and J genes are TRBV19 and TRBJ1-2; D remains unclear. The germline V and J ends were trimmed by 0 bases and 8 bases, with 10 bases remaining between them. CDR3 length: 13 residues. Germline V CDR1 and CDR2: LNHDA, SQIVND (reference sequence). CDR3 amino acids: CASSIEGVRGYTF. DNA of the CDR3: TGTGCCAGTAGTATAGAGGGTGTTCGGGGCTACACCTTC.

J is TRBJ2-1 and V is TRBV10-3; a possible D gene is TRBD2 (5 bases). The germline gives CDR1 ENHRY, CDR2 SYGVKD. V was pared by 8 bases and J by 3 bases, with 14 bases between. The CDR3 is 14 amino acids. CDR3 amino acids: CAIAPPGDYNEQFF. CDR3 sequence (DNA): TGTGCCATCGCCCCACCCGGGGACTACAATGAGCAGTTCTTC.

The chain recombines TRBV10-2 with TRBJ1-1; D not resolved. V shed 0 bases and J shed 4 bases, with 9 bases lying between them. Germline CDR1 WSHSY, CDR2 SAAADI. The CDR3 length is 14 residues. In nucleotides, the CDR3 is TGCGCCAGCAGTGAGTCGCCGAAGGGCACTGAAGCTTTCTTT. It encodes CASSESPKGTEAFF.